Shown below are 11 T cell receptor beta chains from a single sample sequenced in a study of blood T cell repertoires in COVID-19 (dated by TCRdb to the early 2020s). Library preparation was by the immunoSEQ multiplex PCR assay. The clones in this table, taken by TCRdb from immuneACCESS, are in-frame only. Not every clone is retained; where verified, under half of the shortfall comes from an unresolved V gene, and the cause of the rest is unknown. For this sample the table gives roughly 200,000 clones, of which 70% to 90% were detected only once. 2.5% to 3.5% of the sample belongs to the ten largest clones. Sequenced material: peripheral blood. The receptors come from a man aged 35-49 years with active or convalescent COVID-19.

V and J are TRBV19 and TRBJ1-5, with TRBD1 identical over 8 bases. V lost 4 bases, J lost 3 bases, and 5 bases stayed unmatched. Per the germline V gene, CDR1 is LNHDA and CDR2 is SQIVND (reference sequence). The CDR3 runs 15 residues. The chain's CDR3 is CASSTPGQVNQPQHF. CDR3 nucleotide sequence: TGTGCCAGTAGTACTCCGGGACAGGTCAATCAGCCCCAGCATTTT.

The rearrangement joins TRBV19 to TRBJ1-3; D is possibly TRBD1 (6 bases). The CDR3 is made up of 17 amino acids. The V gene's germline CDR1 is LNHDA and CDR2 SQIVND (reference sequence). The germline V and J ends were trimmed by 3 bases and 0 bases, with 15 bases remaining between them. The CDR3 DNA is TGTGCCAGTAGTATTGGGGGCCACACCTTCTCTGGAAACACCATATATTTT. It specifies CASSIGGHTFSGNTIYF.

This clone is a singleton in its sample. The rearrangement uses TRBV29-1 and TRBJ1-1; the match to TRBD1 covers 8 bases. Trimming at V came to 8 bases and at J to 7 bases, leaving 6 bases not matched to a gene. This CDR3 has 11 residues. Germline CDR1 reads SQVTM; CDR2 reads ANQGSEA. CDR3 amino acids: CSPLQGGEAFF. The CDR3 bases are TGCAGCCCTCTACAGGGGGGTGAAGCTTTCTTT.

The gene calls are TRBV28 and TRBJ2-4, with D perhaps TRBD2 (6 bases). This CDR3 has 16 amino acids. V lost 2 bases, J lost 0 bases, and 11 bases lay in between. Germline V gene sequence: CDR1 MDHEN, CDR2 SYDVKM. CDR3 bases: TGTGCCAGCAGTTTACCGGGAGCTGGAGCCAAAAACATTCAGTACTTC. Translation: CASSLPGAGAKNIQYF.

The chain couples TRBV25-1 to TRBJ2-3; 12 bases agree with TRBD2. The germline CDR1 and CDR2 sequences are MGHDK and SYGVNS. The length of the CDR3 is 18 residues. V shed 4 bases and J 0 bases; nucleotides not matched to a gene: 8. CDR3 bases: TGTGCCAGCAGTGCTGGACTAGCGGGGATTTCTAGCACAGATACGCAGTATTTT. Translating it yields CASSAGLAGISSTDTQYF.

This chain joins TRBV30 and TRBJ1-4, with 7 bases aligning to TRBD1. The CDR3 has 13 residues. V shed 4 bases, J shed 6 bases, and the junction held 5 bases outside the gene matches. The germline V gene has CDR1 GTSNPN and CDR2 SVGIG (reference sequence). The chain's CDR3 is CAWMEGADEKLFF. The CDR3, as DNA: TGTGCCTGGATGGAGGGGGCCGATGAAAAACTGTTTTTT.

The gene calls are TRBV19 and TRBJ2-3, with 8 bases identical to TRBD2. This CDR3 has 15 residues. With 2 bases clipped from V and 6 bases from J, the junction kept 7 bases outside the gene matches. From germline, CDR1 is LNHDA and CDR2 SQIVND (reference sequence). The CDR3 spells CASSIIGTSGDTQYF. As DNA, the CDR3 is TGTGCCAGTAGTATAATTGGGACTAGTGGGGATACGCAGTATTTT. The full variable domain, in which reference TRBV19 and TRBJ2-3 provide the parts outside the CDR3, is DGGITQSPKYLFRKEGQNVTLSCEQNLNHDAMYWYRQDPGQGLRLIYYSQIVNDFQKGDIAEGYSVSREKKESFPLTVTSAQKNPTAFYLCASSIIGTSGDTQYFGPGTRLTVL.

The CDR3 region has the DNA TGTGCCAGCAGCCCCCCGTTAGATACGCAGTATTTT. This encodes CASSPPLDTQYF. This chain links TRBV7-9 with TRBJ2-3; D unclear. The V and J ends lost 5 bases and 5 bases respectively, with 8 bases between them. Germline assignment: CDR1 SEHNR and CDR2 FQNEAQ (reference sequence). This CDR3 comprises 12 residues.

The rearrangement uses TRBV7-9 and TRBJ2-1, with TRBD2 matching 12 bases. Germline lookup yields CDR1 SEHNR and CDR2 FQNEAQ (reference sequence). The V gene end was trimmed by 4 bases and the J gene end by 5 bases; junction bases not matched to a gene: 9. The CDR3 has 17 residues. DNA of the CDR3: TGTGCCAGCAGCTCCCGGCTAGCGGGGGGGCCAGACAATGAGCAGTTCTTC. This codes for CASSSRLAGGPDNEQFF.

The rearrangement uses TRBV19 and TRBJ1-1, with D hard to call. Trimming left V 3 bases short and J 10 bases short, with 18 bases between. Germline loops: CDR1 LNHDA, CDR2 SQIVND (reference sequence). CDR3 size: 14 residues. The DNA for the CDR3 is TGTGCCAGTAGTATGGAACGAGGTCTTTCTTTAGCTTTCTTT. Protein sequence: CASSMERGLSLAFF.

The genes are TRBV24-1 and TRBJ2-7, with no clear D. V lost 1 base and J 3 bases, leaving 6 bases between the germline ends. CDR1 KGHDR and CDR2 SFDVKD come from the germline V gene. This CDR3 contains 13 residues. CDR3 DNA sequence: TGTGCCACCAGTGATTTCCAGGTCTACGAGCAGTACTTC. Residues: CATSDFQVYEQYF.